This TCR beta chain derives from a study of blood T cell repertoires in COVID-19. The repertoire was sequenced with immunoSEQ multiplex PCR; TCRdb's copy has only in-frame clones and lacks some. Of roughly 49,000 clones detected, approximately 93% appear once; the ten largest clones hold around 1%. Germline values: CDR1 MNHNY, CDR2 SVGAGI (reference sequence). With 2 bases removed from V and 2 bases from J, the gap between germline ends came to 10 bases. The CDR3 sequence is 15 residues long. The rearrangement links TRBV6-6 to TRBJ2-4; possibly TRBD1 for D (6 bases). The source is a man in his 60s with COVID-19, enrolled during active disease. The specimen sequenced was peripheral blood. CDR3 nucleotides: TGTGCCAGCAGTTACACCACAGGGACCAAAAACATTCAGTACTTC. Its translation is CASSYTTGTKNIQYF.